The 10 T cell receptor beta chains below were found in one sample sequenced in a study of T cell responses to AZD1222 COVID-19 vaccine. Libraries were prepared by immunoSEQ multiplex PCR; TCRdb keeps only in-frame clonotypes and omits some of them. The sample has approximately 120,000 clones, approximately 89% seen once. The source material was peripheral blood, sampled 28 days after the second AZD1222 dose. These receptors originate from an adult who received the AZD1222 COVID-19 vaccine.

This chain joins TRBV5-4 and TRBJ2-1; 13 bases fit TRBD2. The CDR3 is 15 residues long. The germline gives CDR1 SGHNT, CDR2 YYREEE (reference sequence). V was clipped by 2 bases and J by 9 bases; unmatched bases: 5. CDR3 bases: TGTGCCAGCAGCTTAACTAGCGGGAGGGGGGGTGAGCAGTTCTTC. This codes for CASSLTSGRGGEQFF.

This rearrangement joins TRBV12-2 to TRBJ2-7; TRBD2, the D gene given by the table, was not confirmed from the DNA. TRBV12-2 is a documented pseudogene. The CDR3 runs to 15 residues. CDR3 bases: TGTGCAAGTCGCTTGCCAGCGGTGGAGATATACGAGCAGTACTTC. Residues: CASRLPAVEIYEQYF.

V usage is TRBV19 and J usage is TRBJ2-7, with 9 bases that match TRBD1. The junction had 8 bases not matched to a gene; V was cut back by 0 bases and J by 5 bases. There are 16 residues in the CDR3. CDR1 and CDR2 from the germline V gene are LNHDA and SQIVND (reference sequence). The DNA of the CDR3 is TGTGCCAGTAGTATAGATCCCCCGGGACAGGGCCACGAGCAGTACTTC. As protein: CASSIDPPGQGHEQYF.

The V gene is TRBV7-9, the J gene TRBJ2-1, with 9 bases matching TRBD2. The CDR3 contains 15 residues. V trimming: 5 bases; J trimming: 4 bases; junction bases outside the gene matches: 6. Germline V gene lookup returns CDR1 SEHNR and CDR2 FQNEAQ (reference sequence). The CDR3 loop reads CASSETGLAYNEQFF. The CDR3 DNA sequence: TGTGCCAGCAGCGAGACGGGACTAGCTTACAATGAGCAGTTCTTC.

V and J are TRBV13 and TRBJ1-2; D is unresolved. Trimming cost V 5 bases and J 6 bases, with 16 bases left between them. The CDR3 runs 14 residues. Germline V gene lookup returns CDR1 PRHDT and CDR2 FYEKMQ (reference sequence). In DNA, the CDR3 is TGTGCCAGCAGCGCCCGAAGGCCGCCGGATGGCTACACCTTC. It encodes CASSARRPPDGYTF.

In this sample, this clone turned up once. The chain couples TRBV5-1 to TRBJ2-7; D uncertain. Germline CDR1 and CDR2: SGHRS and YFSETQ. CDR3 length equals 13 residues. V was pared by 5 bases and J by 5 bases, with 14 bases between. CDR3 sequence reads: CASRPSGGDEQYF. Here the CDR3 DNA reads TGCGCCAGCAGGCCTTCAGGTGGCGACGAGCAGTACTTC.

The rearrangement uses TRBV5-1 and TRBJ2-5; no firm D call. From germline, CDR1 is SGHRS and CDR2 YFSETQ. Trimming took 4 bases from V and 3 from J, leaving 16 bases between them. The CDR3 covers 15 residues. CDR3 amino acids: CASSNQLRQEETQYF. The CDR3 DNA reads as TGCGCCAGCAGCAATCAACTCCGTCAGGAAGAGACCCAGTACTTC.

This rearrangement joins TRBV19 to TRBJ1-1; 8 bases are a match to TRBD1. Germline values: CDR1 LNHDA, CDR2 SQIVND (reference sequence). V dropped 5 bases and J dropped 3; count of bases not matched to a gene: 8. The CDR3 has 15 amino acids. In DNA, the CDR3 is TGTGCCAGTAGTCCGAGGACAGGGATGTACACTGAAGCTTTCTTT. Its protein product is CASSPRTGMYTEAFF.

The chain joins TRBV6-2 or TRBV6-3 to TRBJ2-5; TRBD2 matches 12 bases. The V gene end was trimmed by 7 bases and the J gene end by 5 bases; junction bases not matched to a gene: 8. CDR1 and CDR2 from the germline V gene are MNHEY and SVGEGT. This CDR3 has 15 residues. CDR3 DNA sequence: TGTGCCAGCATCCCGACTAGCGGGAGCCGGGAGACCCAGTACTTC. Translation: CASIPTSGSRETQYF.

The CDR3 region is CASSYSGHGELFF. CDR3 bases: TGTGCCAGCAGTTACTCGGGACACGGGGAGCTGTTTTTT. This sequence joins TRBV6-5 and TRBJ2-2; D is perhaps TRBD1 (6 bases). The germline V gene has CDR1 MNHEY and CDR2 SVGAGI. The CDR3 consists of 13 residues. The V end lost 0 bases, the J end lost 7 bases, and 6 bases lay between the germline ends.